The T cell receptor beta chain under discussion was sequenced for a study of Ad26.COV2.S vaccination and SARS-CoV-2 variants. The treatment was: around 19 received Ad26.COV2.S at low or high dose, single or two shots; 5 received placebo; per-sample allocation not given. Sampling took place 63 days after the first vaccine or placebo injection. Repertoires were generated with immunoSEQ multiplex PCR, while TCRdb's copy carries only in-frame clones and drops some. This table holds almost 400,000 clones, around 89% found once. Germline V gives CDR1 SEHNR, CDR2 FQNEAQ (reference sequence). This CDR3 is 15 amino acids long. V was clipped by 2 bases and J by 5 bases, with 15 bases between them.

This receptor was identified in a person between 18 and 65 years old who received the Ad26.COV2.S COVID-19 vaccine or a placebo. The sequences come from peripheral blood, collected in a trial of Ad26.COV2.S vaccine versus placebo. This chain joins TRBV7-9 and TRBJ2-5, with a weak D call TRBD2 (5 bases). The CDR3 coding sequence is TGTGCCAGCAGCTTACTCCCGTGGGAGAAGGAGACCCAGTACTTC. It is translated as CASSLLPWEKETQYF.